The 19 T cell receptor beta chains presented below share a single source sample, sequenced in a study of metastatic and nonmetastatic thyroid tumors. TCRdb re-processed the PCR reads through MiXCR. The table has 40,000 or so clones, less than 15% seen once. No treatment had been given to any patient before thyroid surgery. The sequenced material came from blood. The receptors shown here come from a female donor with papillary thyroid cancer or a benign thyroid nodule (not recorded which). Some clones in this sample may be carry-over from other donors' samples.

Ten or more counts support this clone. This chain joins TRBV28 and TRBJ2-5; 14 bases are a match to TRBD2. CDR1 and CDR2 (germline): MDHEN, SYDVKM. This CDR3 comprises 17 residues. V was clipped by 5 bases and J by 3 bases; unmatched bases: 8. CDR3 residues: CASSLRLAGGPEETQYF. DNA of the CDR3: TGTGCCAGCAGTCTTCGACTAGCGGGAGGGCCGGAAGAGACCCAGTACTTC.

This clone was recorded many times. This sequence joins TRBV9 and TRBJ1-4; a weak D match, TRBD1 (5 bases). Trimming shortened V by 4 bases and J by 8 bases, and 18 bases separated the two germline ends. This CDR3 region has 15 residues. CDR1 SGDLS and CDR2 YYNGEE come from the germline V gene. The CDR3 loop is CASSFTGLGGEKLFF. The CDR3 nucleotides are TGTGCCAGCAGCTTCACGGGACTCGGTGGGGAAAAACTGTTTTTT.

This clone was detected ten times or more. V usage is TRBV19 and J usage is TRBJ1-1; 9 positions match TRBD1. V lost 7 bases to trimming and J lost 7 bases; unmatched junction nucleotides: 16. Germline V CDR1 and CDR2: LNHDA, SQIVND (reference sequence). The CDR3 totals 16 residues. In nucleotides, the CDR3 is TGTGCCAGTATGAGGGGGACAGGGTGGGCCCTCGATGAAGCTTTCTTT. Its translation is CASMRGTGWALDEAFF. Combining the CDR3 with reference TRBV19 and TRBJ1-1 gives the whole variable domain DGGITQSPKYLFRKEGQNVTLSCEQNLNHDAMYWYRQDPGQGLRLIYYSQIVNDFQKGDIAEGYSVSREKKESFPLTVTSAQKNPTAFYLCASMRGTGWALDEAFFGQGTRLTVV.

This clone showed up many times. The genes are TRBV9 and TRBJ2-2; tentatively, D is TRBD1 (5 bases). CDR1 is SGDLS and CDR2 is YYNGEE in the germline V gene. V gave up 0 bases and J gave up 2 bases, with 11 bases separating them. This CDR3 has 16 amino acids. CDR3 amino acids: CASSVEARVNTGELFF. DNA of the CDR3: TGTGCCAGCAGCGTAGAGGCCAGGGTTAACACCGGGGAGCTGTTTTTT.

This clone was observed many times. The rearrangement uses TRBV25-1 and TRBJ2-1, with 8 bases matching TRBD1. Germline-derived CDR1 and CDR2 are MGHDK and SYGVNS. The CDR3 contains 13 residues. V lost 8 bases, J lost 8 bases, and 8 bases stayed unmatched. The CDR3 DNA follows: TGTGCCAGCCGGACAGGGCATTGGGATGAGCAGTTCTTC. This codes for CASRTGHWDEQFF.

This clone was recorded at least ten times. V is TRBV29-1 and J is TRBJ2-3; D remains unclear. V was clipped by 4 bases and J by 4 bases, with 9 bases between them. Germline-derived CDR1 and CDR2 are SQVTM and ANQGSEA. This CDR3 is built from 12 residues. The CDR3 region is CSVVISADTQYF. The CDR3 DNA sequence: TGCAGCGTTGTAATAAGCGCAGATACGCAGTATTTT.

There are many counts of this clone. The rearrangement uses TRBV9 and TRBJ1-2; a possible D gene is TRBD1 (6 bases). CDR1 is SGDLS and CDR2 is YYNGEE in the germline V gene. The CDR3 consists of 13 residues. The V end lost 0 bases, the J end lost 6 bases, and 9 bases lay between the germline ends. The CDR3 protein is CASSVAGGDGYTF. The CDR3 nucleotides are TGTGCCAGCAGCGTAGCCGGGGGCGATGGCTACACCTTC.

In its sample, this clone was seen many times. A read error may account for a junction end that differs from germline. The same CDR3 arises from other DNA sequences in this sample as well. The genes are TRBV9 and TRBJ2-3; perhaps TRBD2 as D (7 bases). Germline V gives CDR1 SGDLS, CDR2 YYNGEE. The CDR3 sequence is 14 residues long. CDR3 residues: CASDAGVRTDTQYF. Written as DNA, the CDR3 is TGTGCCAGCGATGCGGGGGTGCGGACAGATACGCAGTACTTT.

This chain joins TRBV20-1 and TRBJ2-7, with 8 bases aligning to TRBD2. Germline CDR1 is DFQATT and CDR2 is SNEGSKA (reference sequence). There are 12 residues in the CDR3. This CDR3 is CRVSGNAYEQYF. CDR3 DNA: TGCAGAGTTAGCGGGAACGCCTACGAGCAGTACTTC.

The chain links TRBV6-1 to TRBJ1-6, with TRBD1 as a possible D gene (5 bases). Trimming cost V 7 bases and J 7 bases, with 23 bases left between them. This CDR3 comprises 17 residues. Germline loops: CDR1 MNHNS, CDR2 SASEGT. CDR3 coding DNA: TGTGCCAGCACAGACTACGCCGGGGGAGAGATAAATTCACCCCTCCACTTT. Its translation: CASTDYAGGEINSPLHF.

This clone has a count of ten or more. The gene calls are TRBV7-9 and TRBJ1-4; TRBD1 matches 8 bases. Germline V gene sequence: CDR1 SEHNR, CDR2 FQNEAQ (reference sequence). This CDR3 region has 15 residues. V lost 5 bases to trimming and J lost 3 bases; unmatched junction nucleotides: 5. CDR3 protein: CASSMDRVANEKLFF. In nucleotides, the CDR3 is TGTGCCAGCAGCATGGACAGGGTGGCTAATGAAAAACTGTTTTTT.

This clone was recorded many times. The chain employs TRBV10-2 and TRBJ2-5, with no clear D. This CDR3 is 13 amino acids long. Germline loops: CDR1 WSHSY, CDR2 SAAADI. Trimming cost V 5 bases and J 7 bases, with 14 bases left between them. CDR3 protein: CASSPTTGGTQYF. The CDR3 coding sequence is TGCGCCAGCAGTCCGACGACCGGTGGGACCCAGTACTTC.

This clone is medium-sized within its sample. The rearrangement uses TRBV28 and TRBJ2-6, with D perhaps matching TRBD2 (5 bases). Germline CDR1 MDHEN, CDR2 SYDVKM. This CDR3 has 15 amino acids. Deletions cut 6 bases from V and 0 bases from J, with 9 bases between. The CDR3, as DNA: TGTGCCAGCAGCAATGCGGGCTCTGGGGCCAACGTCCTGACTTTC. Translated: CASSNAGSGANVLTF.

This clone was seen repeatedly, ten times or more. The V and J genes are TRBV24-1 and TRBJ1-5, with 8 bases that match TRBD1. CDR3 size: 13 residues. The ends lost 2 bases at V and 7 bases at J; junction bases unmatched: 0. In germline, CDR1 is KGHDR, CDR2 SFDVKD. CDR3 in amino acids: CATSDYRGQPQHF. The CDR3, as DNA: TGTGCCACCAGTGATTACAGGGGGCAGCCCCAGCATTTT.

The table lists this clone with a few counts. The chain's CDR3 is CASSPGAGESNEQFF. The CDR3 DNA is TGTGCCAGCAGCCCTGGGGCGGGAGAGAGTAATGAGCAGTTCTTC. The chain employs TRBV6-2 or TRBV6-3 and TRBJ2-1, with 7 bases fitting TRBD2. With V trimmed by 6 bases and J by 7 bases, 12 bases remained unmatched. The CDR3 covers 15 residues. Germline CDR1 MNHEY, CDR2 SVGEGT.

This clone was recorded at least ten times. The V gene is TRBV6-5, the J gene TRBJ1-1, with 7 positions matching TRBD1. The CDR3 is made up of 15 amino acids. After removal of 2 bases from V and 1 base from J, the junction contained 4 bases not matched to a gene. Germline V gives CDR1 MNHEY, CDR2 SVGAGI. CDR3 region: CASSYPGGPNTEAFF. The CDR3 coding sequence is TGTGCCAGCAGTTACCCAGGGGGACCGAACACTGAAGCTTTCTTT.

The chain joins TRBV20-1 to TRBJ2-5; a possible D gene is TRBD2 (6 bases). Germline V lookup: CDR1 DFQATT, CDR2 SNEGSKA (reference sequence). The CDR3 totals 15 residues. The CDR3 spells CSAAPGEESGETQYF. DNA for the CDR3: TGCAGCGCTGCCCCTGGGGAGGAGTCGGGAGAGACCCAGTACTTC.

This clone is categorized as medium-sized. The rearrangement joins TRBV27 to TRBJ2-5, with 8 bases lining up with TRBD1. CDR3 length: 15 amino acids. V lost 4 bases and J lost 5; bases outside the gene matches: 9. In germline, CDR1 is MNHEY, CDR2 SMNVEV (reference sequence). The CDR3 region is CASSYSTGVGETQYF. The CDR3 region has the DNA TGTGCCAGCAGTTACTCGACAGGGGTGGGGGAGACCCAGTACTTC.

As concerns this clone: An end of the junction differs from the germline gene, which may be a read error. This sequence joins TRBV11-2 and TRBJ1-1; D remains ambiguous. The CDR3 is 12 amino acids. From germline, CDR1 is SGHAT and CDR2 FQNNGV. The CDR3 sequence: CANSLPTREAFF. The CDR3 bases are TGTGCCAACAGCTTACCGACTCGAGAAGCTTTCTTT.